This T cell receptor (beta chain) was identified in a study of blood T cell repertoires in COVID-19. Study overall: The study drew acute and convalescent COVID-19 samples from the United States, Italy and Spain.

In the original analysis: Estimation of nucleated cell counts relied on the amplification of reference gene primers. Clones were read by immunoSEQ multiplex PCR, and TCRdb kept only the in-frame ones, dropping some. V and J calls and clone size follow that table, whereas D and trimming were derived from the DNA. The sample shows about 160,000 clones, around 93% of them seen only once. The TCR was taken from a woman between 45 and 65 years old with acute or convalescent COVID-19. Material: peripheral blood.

The chain's CDR3 is CASSVGTGNTEAFF. Written as DNA, the CDR3 is TGTGCCAGCAGCGTCGGGACAGGGAACACTGAAGCTTTCTTT. The rearrangement links TRBV11-2 to TRBJ1-1, with 8 bases that match TRBD1. Germline V gene sequence: CDR1 SGHAT, CDR2 FQNNGV. The ends lost 5 bases at V and 1 base at J; junction bases unmatched: 3. CDR3 length: 14 residues.